A selection of T cell receptor beta chains follows, all from one sample in a study of cytomegalovirus exposure and HLA in healthy donors. Only in-frame clones appear in the TCRdb table, and some are missing; sequencing was by immunoSEQ multiplex PCR. Its table lists about 67,000 clones. Sequenced sample: PBMCs. The receptors stem from a boy aged 5-17 years in good health and CMV-seronegative. Each CDR3 is given with its conserved first and last residue. A D gene is named only where the DNA matches it firmly.

D gene,J gene,V gene,CDR3 protein,CDR3 DNA
NA,TRBJ1-2,TRBV5-1,CASSLGAASDYGYTF,TGCGCCAGCAGCTTGGGGGCAGCTAGCGACTATGGCTACACCTTC
NA,TRBJ2-2,TRBV18,CASSPPGLVNTGELFF,TGTGCCAGCTCACCACCCGGGTTAGTTAACACCGGGGAGCTGTTTTTT
TRBD1,TRBJ1-1,TRBV6-1,CASSEDRDTEAFF,TGTGCCAGCAGTGAGGACAGGGACACTGAAGCTTTCTTT
TRBD1,TRBJ1-5,TRBV7-9,CASSLADRRQPQHF,TGTGCCAGCAGCTTAGCGGACAGGAGACAGCCCCAGCATTTT
TRBD1,TRBJ1-2,TRBV5-6,CASRDTGGYGYTF,TGTGCCAGCAGGGATACAGGGGGCTATGGCTACACCTTC
NA,TRBJ2-3,TRBV5-1,CASSQSDDGDTQYF,TGCGCCAGCAGCCAGAGCGATGACGGCGATACGCAGTATTTT
NA,TRBJ2-3,TRBV27,CAIQGWGTDTQYF,TGTGCCATTCAGGGGTGGGGCACAGATACGCAGTATTTT
NA,TRBJ1-3,TRBV29-1,CSVGGPSSGNTIYF,TGCAGCGTTGGGGGCCCAAGCTCTGGAAACACCATATATTTT
NA,TRBJ2-1,TRBV6-1,CASSAGKLLNEQFF,TGTGCCAGCAGTGCAGGGAAACTTTTGAATGAGCAGTTCTTC
NA,TRBJ2-7,TRBV4-3,CASSQDGGRRAGEQYF,TGCGCCAGCAGCCAAGACGGGGGTCGCCGGGCGGGGGAGCAGTACTTC